These 17 T cell receptor beta chains came from one sample sequenced in a study of CD8 T cells in Susac syndrome. Reverse transcription used about 0.45 to 1 ug RNA and random hexamers. TCRdb called the immunoSEQ multiplex PCR reads again in MiXCR, with one record for every CDR3 protein. The table lists over 130,000 distinct CDR3 sequences, 95% of them singletons, with 0.13% to 0.15% in the top ten. Sequences were obtained from CD4+ T cells from PBMCs. The origin of the receptors is a human donor with Susac syndrome.

J is TRBJ2-1 and V is TRBV7-2, with D possibly TRBD2 on 5 matching bases. The CDR3 totals 17 residues. V shed 2 bases and J shed 2 bases, with 16 bases lying between them. Germline V lookup: CDR1 SGHTA, CDR2 FQGNSA. The CDR3 protein is CASSLLPRGSTYNEQFF. For the CDR3, the DNA is TGTGCCAGCAGCTTACTCCCTAGAGGGAGTACCTACAATGAGCAGTTCTTC. Supplemented by reference TRBV7-2 and TRBJ2-1, the full variable domain reads GAGVSQSPSNKVTEKGKDVELRCDPISGHTALYWYRQSLGQGLEFLIYFQGNSAPDKSGLPSDRFSAERTGGSVSTLTIQRTQQEDSAVYLCASSLLPRGSTYNEQFFGPGTRLTVL.

The chain combines TRBV15 with TRBJ2-7; D not resolved. The CDR3 has 14 amino acids. V lost 0 bases to trimming and J lost 3 bases, with 9 bases between them. The V gene's germline CDR1 is LNHNV and CDR2 YYDKDF (reference sequence). The CDR3 region is CATSRDTISYEQYF. The CDR3 region has the DNA TGTGCCACCAGCAGAGATACAATCAGCTACGAGCAGTACTTC.

This clonotype was recorded once. The chain employs TRBV28 and TRBJ2-7; 7 positions agree with TRBD1. The CDR3 has 14 amino acids. Germline V lookup: CDR1 MDHEN, CDR2 SYDVKM. V was pared by 6 bases and J by 3 bases, with 8 bases of the junction left unmatched. CDR3 coding DNA: TGTGCCAGCAGGGTAGGGGACAGAGGCTACGAGCAGTACTTC. This translates into CASRVGDRGYEQYF.

The chain couples TRBV5-4 to TRBJ2-4; the D is unclear. The germline V gene encodes CDR1 SGHNT and CDR2 YYREEE (reference sequence). This CDR3 is 16 amino acids long. Trimming left V 0 bases short and J 0 bases short, with 10 bases between. The CDR3 here is CASSLGPSLAKNIQYF. The DNA of the CDR3 is TGTGCCAGCAGCTTGGGTCCCTCCTTAGCCAAAAACATTCAGTACTTC.

The CDR3 region has the DNA TGCGCCAGCAGCCAAGACAGCAGGGGTACTGAAGCTTTCTTT. Translated: CASSQDSRGTEAFF. This rearrangement joins TRBV4-1 to TRBJ1-1; a weak D match, TRBD1 (6 bases). The V gene's germline CDR1 is MGHRA and CDR2 YSYEKL. Trimming took 0 bases from V and 5 from J, leaving 10 bases between them. The CDR3 has 14 amino acids.

V and J are TRBV6-5 and TRBJ1-6; D might be TRBD1 (6 bases). Germline values: CDR1 MNHEY, CDR2 SVGAGI. There are 14 residues in the CDR3. Trimming took off 6 bases at V and 5 bases at J, with 11 bases between the two ends. The CDR3 nucleotides are TGTGCCAGCAGCTGGGACACGGATAATTCACCCCTCCACTTT. This translates into CASSWDTDNSPLHF.

This chain links TRBV9 with TRBJ1-1; D is ambiguous. Between the trimmed V and J ends, which lost 0 bases and 3 bases, there was a span of 9 bases. Germline-derived CDR1 and CDR2 are SGDLS and YYNGEE. This CDR3 is 14 amino acids long. The chain's CDR3 is CASSVAGSDTEAFF. The DNA of the CDR3 is TGTGCCAGCAGCGTAGCGGGCTCAGACACTGAAGCTTTCTTT.

The rearrangement uses TRBV20-1 and TRBJ2-7; possible D gene TRBD2, 6 bases. V was cut by 6 bases and J by 1 base, with 16 bases left in between. The CDR3 loop spans 14 amino acids. CDR1 and CDR2 from the germline V gene are DFQATT and SNEGSKA (reference sequence). The CDR3 DNA sequence: TGCAGTGCCCCCAAAACGGCGGGGTCCTACGAGCAGTACTTC. Protein sequence: CSAPKTAGSYEQYF.

This clonotype was recorded once. The chain links TRBV12-3 or TRBV12-4 to TRBJ1-2, with 12 bases matching TRBD1. The CDR3 runs 17 residues. V shed 6 bases, J shed 2 bases, and the junction held 10 bases outside the gene matches. The CDR3 nucleotides are TGTGCCAGCAGCTCAGCCGCGGGGACAGGGGGCAACTATGGCTACACCTTC. Protein: CASSSAAGTGGNYGYTF.

A remark on this clonotype: At one of its ends the junction is not consistent with the germline gene, which may arise from a read error. The J gene is TRBJ2-7, the V gene TRBV5-4; D is uncertain. CDR1 is SGHNT and CDR2 is YYREEE in the germline V gene (reference sequence). CDR3 length: 12 residues. CDR3 in amino acids: CASSLDSLYPNF. Written as DNA, the CDR3 is TGTGCCAGCAGCTTGGACAGCCTTTACCCAAACTTC.

This chain uses TRBV28 with TRBJ2-4, with 9 bases aligning to TRBD1. The length of the CDR3 is 15 residues. Germline CDR1 reads MDHEN; CDR2 reads SYDVKM. The V gene end was trimmed by 4 bases and the J gene end by 9 bases; junction bases not matched to a gene: 10. The CDR3 region is CASSSRQGESGIQYF. The CDR3 region has the DNA TGTGCCAGCAGTTCCCGACAGGGGGAAAGTGGCATTCAGTACTTC. Supplemented by reference TRBV28 and TRBJ2-4, the full variable domain reads DVKVTQSSRYLVKRTGEKVFLECVQDMDHENMFWYRQDPGLGLRLIYFSYDVKMKEKGDIPEGYSVSREKKERFSLILESASTNQTSMYLCASSSRQGESGIQYFGAGTRLSVL.

The rearrangement uses TRBV2 and TRBJ1-2; no firm D call. There are 13 residues in the CDR3. Germline lookup yields CDR1 SNHLY and CDR2 FYNNEI. V lost 10 bases to trimming and J lost 6 bases, with 18 bases between them. The CDR3 sequence: CATFPDEPNGYTF. The CDR3 DNA follows: TGTGCCACTTTCCCAGACGAGCCCAATGGCTACACCTTC.

J is TRBJ2-3 and V is TRBV11-2, with TRBD2 identical over 9 bases. Germline assignment: CDR1 SGHAT and CDR2 FQNNGV. The CDR3 is 16 residues long. Germline trimming cut 2 bases from V and 2 bases from J; bases unmatched to any gene: 5. The chain's CDR3 is CASSLFPSGATDTQYF. The CDR3 DNA sequence: TGTGCCAGCAGCTTATTTCCTAGCGGGGCCACAGATACGCAGTATTTT.

A single count supports this clonotype. The CDR3: CSVAGSVTYEQYF. The CDR3 nucleotides read TGCAGCGTCGCCGGCTCGGTAACCTACGAGCAGTACTTC. The rearrangement links TRBV29-1 to TRBJ2-7, with no clear D. The V end lost 6 bases, the J end lost 2 bases, and 14 bases lay between the germline ends. Germline lookup yields CDR1 SQVTM and CDR2 ANQGSEA. This CDR3 is 13 amino acids long.

The chain links TRBV30 to TRBJ1-5, with 7 bases identical to TRBD1. V was pared by 3 bases and J by 4 bases, with 0 bases of the junction left unmatched. The length of the CDR3 is 12 residues. Germline loops: CDR1 GTSNPN, CDR2 SVGIG (reference sequence). The CDR3 region has the DNA TGTGCCTGGAGACAGGGGAATCAGCCCCAGCATTTT. It specifies CAWRQGNQPQHF.

The gene calls are TRBV12-3 or TRBV12-4 and TRBJ1-2, with D tentatively TRBD1 (6 bases). This CDR3 spans 14 amino acids. V was trimmed by 5 bases and J by 6 bases, leaving 16 bases between them. CDR3 nucleotides: TGTGCCAGCAGTCTCAGGACAGTTGAAAATGGCTACACCTTC. This gives the protein CASSLRTVENGYTF.

The CDR3 DNA follows: TGTGCCTGGAACAGGGGAACTAATGAAAAACTGTTTTTT. It specifies CAWNRGTNEKLFF. This chain links TRBV30 with TRBJ1-4; 7 positions match TRBD1. V lost 4 bases, J lost 1 base, and 0 bases stayed unmatched. The CDR3 contains 13 residues. CDR1 is GTSNPN and CDR2 is SVGIG in the germline V gene (reference sequence).